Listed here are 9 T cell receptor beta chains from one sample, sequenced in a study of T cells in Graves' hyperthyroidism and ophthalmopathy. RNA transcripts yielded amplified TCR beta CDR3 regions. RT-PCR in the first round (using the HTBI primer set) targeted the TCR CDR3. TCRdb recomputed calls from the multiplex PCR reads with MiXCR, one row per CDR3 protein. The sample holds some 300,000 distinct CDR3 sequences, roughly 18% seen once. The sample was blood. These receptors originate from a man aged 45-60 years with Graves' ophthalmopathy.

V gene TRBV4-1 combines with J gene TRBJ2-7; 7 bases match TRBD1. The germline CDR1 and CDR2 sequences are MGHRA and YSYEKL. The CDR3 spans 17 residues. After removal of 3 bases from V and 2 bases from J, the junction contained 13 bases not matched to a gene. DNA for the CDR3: TGCGCCAGCAGCCAGGCACTAAAGCCGGGACAGCCCTACGAGCAGTACTTC. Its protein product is CASSQALKPGQPYEQYF.

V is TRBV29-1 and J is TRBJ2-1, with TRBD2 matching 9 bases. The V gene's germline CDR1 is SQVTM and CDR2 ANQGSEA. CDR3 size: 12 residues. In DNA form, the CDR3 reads TGCAGTCGTAGCGGGAGATACAATGAGCAGTTCTTC. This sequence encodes CSRSGRYNEQFF.

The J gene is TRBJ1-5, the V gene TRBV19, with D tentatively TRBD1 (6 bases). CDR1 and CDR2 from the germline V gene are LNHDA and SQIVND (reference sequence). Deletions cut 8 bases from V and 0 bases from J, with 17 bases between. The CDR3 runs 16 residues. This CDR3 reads CASRGGRPYSNQPQHF. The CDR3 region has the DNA TGTGCCAGTCGCGGGGGGCGCCCCTATAGCAATCAGCCCCAGCATTTT.

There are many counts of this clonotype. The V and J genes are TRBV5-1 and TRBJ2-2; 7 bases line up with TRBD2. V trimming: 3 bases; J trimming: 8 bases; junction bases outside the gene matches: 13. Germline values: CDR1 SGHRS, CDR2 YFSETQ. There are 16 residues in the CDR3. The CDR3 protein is CASSWTGTTAPGELFF. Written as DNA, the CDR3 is TGCGCCAGCAGCTGGACCGGGACTACCGCCCCAGGGGAGCTGTTTTTT.

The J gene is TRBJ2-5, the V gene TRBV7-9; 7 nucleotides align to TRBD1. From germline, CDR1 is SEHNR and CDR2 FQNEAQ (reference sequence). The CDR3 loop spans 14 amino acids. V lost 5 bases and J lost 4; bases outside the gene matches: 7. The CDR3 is CASSRSGQSETQYF. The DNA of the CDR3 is TGTGCCAGCAGCCGATCGGGACAGTCAGAGACCCAGTACTTC.

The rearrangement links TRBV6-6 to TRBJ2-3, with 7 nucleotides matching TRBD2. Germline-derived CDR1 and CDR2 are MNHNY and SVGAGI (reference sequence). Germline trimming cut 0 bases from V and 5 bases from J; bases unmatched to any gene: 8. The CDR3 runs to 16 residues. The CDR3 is CASSYSGRGVGDTQYF. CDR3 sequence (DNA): TGTGCCAGCAGTTACTCGGGACGGGGGGTAGGAGATACGCAGTATTTT.

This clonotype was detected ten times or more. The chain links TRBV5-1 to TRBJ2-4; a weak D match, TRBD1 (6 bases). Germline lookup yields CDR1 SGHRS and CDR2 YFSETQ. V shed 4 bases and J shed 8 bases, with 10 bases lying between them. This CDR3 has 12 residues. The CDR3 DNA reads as TGCGCCAGCAGCGCACAGGGCCACATTCAGTACTTC. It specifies CASSAQGHIQYF.

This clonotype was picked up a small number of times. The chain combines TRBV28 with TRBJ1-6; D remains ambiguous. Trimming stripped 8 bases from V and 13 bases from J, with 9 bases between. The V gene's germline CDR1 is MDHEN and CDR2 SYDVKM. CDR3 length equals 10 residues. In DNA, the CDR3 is TGTGCCAGCGGTTGGTGGCCCCTCCACTTT. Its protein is CASGWWPLHF. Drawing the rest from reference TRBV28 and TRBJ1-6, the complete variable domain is DVKVTQSSRYLVKRTGEKVFLECVQDMDHENMFWYRQDPGLGLRLIYFSYDVKMKEKGDIPEGYSVSREKKERFSLILESASTNQTSMYLCASGWWPLHFGNGTRLTVT.

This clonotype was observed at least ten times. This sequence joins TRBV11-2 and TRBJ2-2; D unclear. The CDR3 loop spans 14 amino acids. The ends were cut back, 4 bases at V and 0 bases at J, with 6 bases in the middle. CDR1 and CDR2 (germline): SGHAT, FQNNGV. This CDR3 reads CASSSSANTGELFF. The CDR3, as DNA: TGTGCCAGCAGCTCTTCGGCGAACACCGGGGAGCTGTTTTTT.